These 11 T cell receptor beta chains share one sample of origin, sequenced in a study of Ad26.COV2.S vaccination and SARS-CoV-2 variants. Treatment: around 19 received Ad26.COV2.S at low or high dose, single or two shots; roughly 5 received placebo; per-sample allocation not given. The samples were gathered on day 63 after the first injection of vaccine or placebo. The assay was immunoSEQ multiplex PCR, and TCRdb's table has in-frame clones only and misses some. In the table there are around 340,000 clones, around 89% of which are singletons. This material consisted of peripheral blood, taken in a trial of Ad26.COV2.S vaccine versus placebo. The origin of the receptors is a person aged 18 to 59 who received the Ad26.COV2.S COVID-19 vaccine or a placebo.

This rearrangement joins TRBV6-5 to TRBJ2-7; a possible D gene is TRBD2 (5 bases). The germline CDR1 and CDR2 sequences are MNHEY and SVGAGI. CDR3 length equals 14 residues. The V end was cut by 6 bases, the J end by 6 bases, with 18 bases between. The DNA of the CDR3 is TGTGCCAGCAGGCCGTCAGGAGGCCCCAGCGAGCAGTACTTC. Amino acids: CASRPSGGPSEQYF.

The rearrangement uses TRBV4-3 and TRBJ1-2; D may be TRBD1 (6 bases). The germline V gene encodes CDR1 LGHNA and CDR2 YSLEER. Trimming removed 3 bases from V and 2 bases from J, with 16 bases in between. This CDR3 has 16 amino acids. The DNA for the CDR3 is TGCGCCAGCAGCCACAAAGGGCCACAGGGAAACTATGGCTACACCTTC. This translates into CASSHKGPQGNYGYTF.

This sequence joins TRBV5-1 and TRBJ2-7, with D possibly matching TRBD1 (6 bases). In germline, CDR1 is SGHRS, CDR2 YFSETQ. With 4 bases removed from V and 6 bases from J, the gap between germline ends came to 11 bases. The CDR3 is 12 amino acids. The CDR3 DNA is TGCGCCAGCAGCCGGGACATATCCGAGCAGTACTTC. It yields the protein CASSRDISEQYF.

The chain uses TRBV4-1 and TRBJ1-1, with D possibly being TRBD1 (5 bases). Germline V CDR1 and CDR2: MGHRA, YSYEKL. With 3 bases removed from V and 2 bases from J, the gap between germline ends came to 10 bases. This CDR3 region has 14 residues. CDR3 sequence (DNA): TGCGCCAGCAGCCAGGGGGTGGGTAACACTGAAGCTTTCTTT. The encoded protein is CASSQGVGNTEAFF.

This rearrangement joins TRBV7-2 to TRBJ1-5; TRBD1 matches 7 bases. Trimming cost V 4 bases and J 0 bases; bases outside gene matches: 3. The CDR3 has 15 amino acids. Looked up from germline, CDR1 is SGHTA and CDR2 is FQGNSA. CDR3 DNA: TGTGCCAGCAGCTCTAGGGGGCATAGCAATCAGCCCCAGCATTTT. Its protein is CASSSRGHSNQPQHF.

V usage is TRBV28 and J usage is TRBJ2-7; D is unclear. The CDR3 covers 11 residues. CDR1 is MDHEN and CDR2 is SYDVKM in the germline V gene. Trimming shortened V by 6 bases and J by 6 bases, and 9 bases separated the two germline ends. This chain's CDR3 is CASSGVSEQYF. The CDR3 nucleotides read TGTGCCAGCAGCGGCGTGTCCGAGCAGTACTTC.

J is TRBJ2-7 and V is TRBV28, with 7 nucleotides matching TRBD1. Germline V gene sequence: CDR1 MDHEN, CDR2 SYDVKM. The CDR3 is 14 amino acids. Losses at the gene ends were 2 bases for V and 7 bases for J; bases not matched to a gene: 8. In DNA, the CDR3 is TGTGCCAGCAGTTTAGTGACAGGGTTGAGGGAGCAGTACTTC. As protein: CASSLVTGLREQYF.

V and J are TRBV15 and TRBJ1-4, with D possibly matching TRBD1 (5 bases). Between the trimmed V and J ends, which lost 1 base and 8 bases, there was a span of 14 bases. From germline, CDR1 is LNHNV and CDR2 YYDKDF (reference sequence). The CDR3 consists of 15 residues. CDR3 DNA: TGTGCCACCAGCAGAGTGCGGGGGGTCATGGAAAAACTGTTTTTT. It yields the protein CATSRVRGVMEKLFF. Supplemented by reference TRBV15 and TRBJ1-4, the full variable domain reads DAMVIQNPRYQVTQFGKPVTLSCSQTLNHNVMYWYQQKSSQAPKLLFHYYDKDFNNEADTPDNFQSRRPNTSFCFLDIRSPGLGDTAMYLCATSRVRGVMEKLFFGSGTQLSVL.

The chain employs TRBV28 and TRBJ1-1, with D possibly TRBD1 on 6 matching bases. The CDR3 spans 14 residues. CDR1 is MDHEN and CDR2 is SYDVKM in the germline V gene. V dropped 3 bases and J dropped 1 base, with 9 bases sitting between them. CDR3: CASSFHRENTEAFF. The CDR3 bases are TGTGCCAGCAGTTTTCACAGGGAGAACACTGAAGCTTTCTTT. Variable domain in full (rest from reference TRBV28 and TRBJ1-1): DVKVTQSSRYLVKRTGEKVFLECVQDMDHENMFWYRQDPGLGLRLIYFSYDVKMKEKGDIPEGYSVSREKKERFSLILESASTNQTSMYLCASSFHRENTEAFFGQGTRLTVV.

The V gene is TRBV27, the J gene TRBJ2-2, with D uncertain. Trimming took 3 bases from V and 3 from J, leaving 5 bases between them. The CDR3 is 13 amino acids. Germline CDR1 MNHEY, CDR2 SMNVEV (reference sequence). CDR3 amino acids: CASSFWDTGELFF. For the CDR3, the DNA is TGTGCCAGCAGTTTCTGGGACACCGGGGAGCTGTTTTTT.

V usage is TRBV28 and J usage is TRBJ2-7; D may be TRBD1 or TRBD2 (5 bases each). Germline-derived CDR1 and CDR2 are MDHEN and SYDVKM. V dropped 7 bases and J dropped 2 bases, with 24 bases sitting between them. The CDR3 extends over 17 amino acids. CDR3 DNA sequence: TGTGCCAGCAATCCAGGGTTTCGGACTTCCGTCACCTACGAGCAGTACTTC. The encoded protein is CASNPGFRTSVTYEQYF.